The clone carrying this T cell receptor (beta chain) turned up a few times. Trimming left V 1 base short and J 5 bases short, with 15 bases between. Germline CDR1 reads SGHNT; CDR2 reads YYREEE (reference sequence). The CDR3 covers 15 residues. The sample is drawn from a study of tumor-infiltrating lymphocytes in primary liver carcinoma. The blood RNA (from unsorted whole blood) was obtained, and germline DNA was also extracted. Blood samples of four milliliters were drawn preoperatively. A constant-region primer served to make TCR beta cDNA from about 500 ng total RNA. ARM-PCR, slightly modified, supplied the TCR beta libraries through three nested multiplex PCR rounds. Amplification in the first two PCR rounds was performed using TRBV1-TRBV30 forward primers and a C-beta reverse primer for 10 cycles each. TCRdb reanalysed the multiplex PCR reads using MiXCR and keeps one entry per CDR3 protein. The sample carries 250,000 to 400,000 distinct CDR3 sequences, more than 55% recorded once.

The V call is TRBV5-4, the J call TRBJ2-5; TRBD2 might be the D (6 bases). This TCR derives from a man aged 40-50 years with primary liver carcinoma and hepatitis B virus infection. Sequencing used peripheral blood. CDR3 amino acids: CASSLRDLAKETQYF. The DNA of the CDR3 is TGTGCCAGCAGCTTGCGGGATCTAGCGAAGGAGACCCAGTACTTC. Drawing the rest from reference TRBV5-4 and TRBJ2-5, the complete variable domain is ETGVTQSPTHLIKTRGQQVTLRCSSQSGHNTVSWYQQALGQGPQFIFQYYREEENGRGNFPPRFSGLQFPNYSSELNVNALELDDSALYLCASSLRDLAKETQYFGPGTRLLVL.